This T cell receptor beta chain was observed in a study of T cell clonality in common variable immunodeficiency. Aged about 9 to 64 years, CVID subjects averaged about 39 years old. Replacement immunoglobulin had been given to every CVID subject for at least one year. CVID subjects were neither ill nor on immunomodulatory or immunosuppressive medication at sampling. Heparinized whole blood, about 4.5 to 8.5 ml, came from each donor. V shed 1 base, J shed 5 bases, and the junction held 6 bases outside the gene matches. Germline assignment: CDR1 KGHSH and CDR2 LQKENI. The CDR3 runs to 15 residues. Study observations and caveats: Reportedly, TCR beta sequences from common variable immunodeficiency showed fewer deletions and N-nucleotide insertions.

Clones were sequenced by immunoSEQ multiplex PCR, and TCRdb holds only the in-frame ones, with some missing. With roughly 15,000 clones in the sample, the ten largest clones hold 4.9%. Note on this clone: Its antigen remains unknown. Read coverage stops 3 residues before the CDR3 terminus; the germline J gene supplies the remainder.

Sequencing was done on a sample of peripheral blood mononuclear cells. The clonotype was recovered from a human donor with common variable immunodeficiency. The gene calls are TRBV18 and TRBJ2-7; 9 nucleotides agree with TRBD1. The part of the CDR3 DNA that was read is TGTGCCAGCTCACCACAACAGGGGGCAGAGGACGAG. Its translation is CASSPQQGAEDE. The complete CDR3 protein is CASSPQQGAEDEQYF.